The T cell receptor beta chain described here comes from a study of cytomegalovirus exposure and HLA in healthy donors. Findings of the study overall: The investigators catalogued 150 to 200 TCR beta chains as cytomegalovirus-associated.

As for this clone: As yet, its antigen is unknown.

Trimming took 4 bases from V and 6 from J, leaving 16 bases between them. This CDR3 has 15 residues. In germline, CDR1 is SGHRS, CDR2 YFSETQ. Only in-frame clones appear in the TCRdb table, and some are missing; sequencing was by immunoSEQ multiplex PCR. The sample contains 250,000 or so clones, about 88% of which appear only once. This sequence originates from a man in his late teens or twenties in good health and CMV-seropositive. The source material was PBMCs. V is TRBV5-1 and J is TRBJ2-2; D is perhaps TRBD1 or TRBD2 (5 bases each). As DNA, the CDR3 is TGCGCCAGCAGCCCAGGACTGGGCAGGGCCGGGGAGCTGTTTTTT. Encoded protein: CASSPGLGRAGELFF.